One and the same sample provided the 29 T cell receptor beta chains below, sequenced in a study of T cells in Graves' hyperthyroidism and ophthalmopathy. Amplification targeted TCR beta CDR3 regions from RNA transcripts. RT-PCR in the first round (using the HTBI primer set) targeted the TCR CDR3. One entry per CDR3 protein, called by TCRdb with MiXCR from the multiplex PCR reads. Of around 620,000 distinct CDR3 sequences listed, around 16% are singletons. Source material: blood. The source of these receptors is a woman under 40 with Graves' hyperthyroidism.

This clonotype occurred once. The chain carries TRBV27 and TRBJ1-5; D gene ambiguous. CDR3 length: 14 residues. V was cut by 6 bases and J by 4 bases, with 13 bases left in between. CDR1 MNHEY and CDR2 SMNVEV come from the germline V gene (reference sequence). CDR3 DNA sequence: TGTGCCAGCAGAGGACCCTCTAATAATCAGCCCCAGCATTTT. Translation gives CASRGPSNNQPQHF.

This clonotype was counted at least ten times. The gene calls are TRBV7-9 and TRBJ2-1; the D gene is possibly TRBD2 (6 bases). With 1 base removed from V and 0 bases from J, the gap between germline ends came to 13 bases. The CDR3 is 17 residues long. CDR1 is SEHNR, CDR2 FQNEAQ, per germline (reference sequence). CDR3 nucleotides: TGTGCCAGCAGCTTAGGATTCGGGAGCAGCTCCTACAATGAGCAGTTCTTC. Translating gives CASSLGFGSSSYNEQFF.

In its sample, this clonotype was seen many times. The chain links TRBV25-1 to TRBJ2-7; 7 bases fit TRBD1. The CDR3 is made up of 13 amino acids. The V and J ends lost 4 bases and 7 bases, in that order; junction bases with no gene match: 7. Germline CDR1 reads MGHDK; CDR2 reads SYGVNS. CDR3: CASSVRTGDEQYF. The DNA for the CDR3 is TGTGCCAGCAGTGTTCGCACAGGGGATGAGCAGTACTTC.

This chain uses TRBV11-2 with TRBJ2-3, with D tentatively TRBD2 (6 bases). The CDR3 spans 17 residues. V was clipped by 2 bases and J by 5 bases, with 20 bases between them. Germline-derived CDR1 and CDR2 are SGHAT and FQNNGV. The CDR3 DNA reads TGTGCCAGCAGCTTACGTCTGGAGGGGTCTGATCAAGATACGCAGTATTTT. It codes for CASSLRLEGSDQDTQYF.

This clonotype has a count of ten or more. CDR3 sequence: CASSPDSTSTDTQYF. DNA for the CDR3: TGTGCCAGCTCACCGGACAGCACTAGCACAGATACGCAGTATTTT. The gene calls are TRBV18 and TRBJ2-3; possibly TRBD1 for D (6 bases). V was shortened by 3 bases and J by 0 bases, with 10 bases between the two germline ends. Germline CDR1 and CDR2: KGHSH and LQKENI. There are 15 residues in the CDR3.

The gene calls are TRBV30 and TRBJ2-7; 8 bases align to TRBD2. This CDR3 is built from 17 residues. Per the germline V gene, CDR1 is GTSNPN and CDR2 is SVGIG (reference sequence). V lost 3 bases to trimming and J lost 0 bases; unmatched junction nucleotides: 13. The CDR3, as DNA: TGTGCCTGGAGGTTTTGGCTAGCGGGCCCCCGCTCCTACGAGCAGTACTTC. Its translation: CAWRFWLAGPRSYEQYF. Based on the CDR3 plus reference TRBV30 and TRBJ2-7, the full variable domain is SQTIHQWPATLVQPVGSPLSLECTVEGTSNPNLYWYRQAAGRGLQLLFYSVGIGQISSEVPQNLSASRPQDRQFILSSKKLLLSDSGFYLCAWRFWLAGPRSYEQYFGPGTRLTVT.

CDR3 in amino acids: CAWSLLYGYTF. CDR3 coding DNA: TGTGCCTGGAGTCTACTTTATGGCTACACCTTC. This chain uses TRBV30 with TRBJ1-2; no clear D gene. Germline V lookup: CDR1 GTSNPN, CDR2 SVGIG (reference sequence). There are 11 residues in the CDR3. Trimming left V 2 bases short and J 5 bases short, with 6 bases between. Drawing the rest from reference TRBV30 and TRBJ1-2, the complete variable domain is SQTIHQWPATLVQPVGSPLSLECTVEGTSNPNLYWYRQAAGRGLQLLFYSVGIGQISSEVPQNLSASRPQDRQFILSSKKLLLSDSGFYLCAWSLLYGYTFGSGTRLTVV.

This sequence joins TRBV4-3 and TRBJ2-2; either TRBD1 or TRBD2 may supply D (7 bases each). V gave up 5 bases and J gave up 4 bases, with 20 bases separating them. CDR1 and CDR2 (germline): LGHNA, YSLEER. The length of the CDR3 is 17 residues. CDR3 bases: TGCGCCAGCAGCTCAACCGGGGGGAGGGGGCGCACCGGGGAGCTGTTTTTT. Translation gives CASSSTGGRGRTGELFF.

This clonotype was recorded many times. The chain has TRBV7-2 and TRBJ1-2; a possible D gene is TRBD1 (6 bases). CDR3 length: 16 residues. Trimming left V 5 bases short and J 0 bases short, with 16 bases between. CDR1 SGHTA and CDR2 FQGNSA come from the germline V gene. The CDR3 DNA follows: TGTGCCAGCAGCCGCGCAGGGGCTGGAGCTAACTATGGCTACACCTTC. As protein: CASSRAGAGANYGYTF.

Remarks on this clonotype: Its ends do not fully match the called genes, so a read error is possible. The chain recombines TRBV7-9 with TRBJ1-4; 7 positions match TRBD1. The germline gives CDR1 SEHNR, CDR2 FQNEAQ (reference sequence). The CDR3 spans 17 residues. CDR3 residues: CASSLVRGTAYNEKLLF. CDR3 DNA: TGTGCCAGCAGCTTAGTGAGGGGGACAGCGTATAATGAAAAACTGCTTTTT.

At least ten counts were recorded for this clonotype. The chain uses TRBV12-3 or TRBV12-4 and TRBJ2-1; 12 nucleotides agree with TRBD2. V shed 5 bases, J shed 3 bases, and the junction held 5 bases outside the gene matches. The CDR3 covers 16 residues. The CDR3 sequence is CASSISSGRVYNEQFF. CDR3 DNA: TGTGCCAGCAGTATCTCTAGCGGGAGGGTCTACAATGAGCAGTTCTTC.

The gene calls are TRBV5-1 and TRBJ1-6; unclear D gene. V lost 2 bases and J lost 8, with 14 bases in between. The CDR3 runs 15 residues. CDR1 SGHRS and CDR2 YFSETQ come from the germline V gene. The CDR3 here is CASSLMGMMYSPLHF. As DNA, the CDR3 is TGCGCCAGCAGCTTAATGGGGATGATGTATTCACCCCTCCACTTT.

In this sample, this clonotype turned up many times. CDR3 sequence (DNA): TGTGCCAGCAGTCCCGGACTAGCGGGAGTCAACGAGCAGTACTTC. Residues: CASSPGLAGVNEQYF. The chain employs TRBV2 and TRBJ2-7; 13 bases agree with TRBD2. The V and J ends lost 5 bases and 5 bases, in that order; junction bases with no gene match: 6. CDR1 and CDR2 (germline): SNHLY, FYNNEI. The CDR3 runs 15 residues. Based on the CDR3 plus reference TRBV2 and TRBJ2-7, the full variable domain is EPEVTQTPSHQVTQMGQEVILRCVPISNHLYFYWYRQILGQKVEFLVSFYNNEISEKSEIFDDQFSVERPDGSNFTLKIRSTKLEDSAMYFCASSPGLAGVNEQYFGPGTRLTVT.

This clonotype has ten or more counts. This chain connects TRBV12-3 or TRBV12-4 to TRBJ2-5; 11 bases map to TRBD2. V was pared by 6 bases and J by 3 bases, with 18 bases of the junction left unmatched. The CDR3 is 19 amino acids. The CDR3 loop is CASSRQLAGGSGWKETQYF. The DNA of the CDR3 is TGTGCCAGCAGCCGTCAGCTAGCGGGAGGTTCCGGATGGAAAGAGACCCAGTACTTC.

There are a few counts of this clonotype. J is TRBJ2-2 and V is TRBV12-3 or TRBV12-4; D is uncertain. The ends were cut back, 3 bases at V and 2 bases at J, with 13 bases in the middle. The CDR3 extends over 16 amino acids. The CDR3 here is CASSFGNSLNTGELFF. The DNA of the CDR3 is TGTGCCAGCAGTTTCGGAAACAGCCTAAACACCGGGGAGCTGTTTTTT.

The table lists this clonotype with a few counts. The chain joins TRBV6-1 to TRBJ1-5; 8 nucleotides line up with TRBD1. This CDR3 has 13 amino acids. The germline gives CDR1 MNHNS, CDR2 SASEGT. V dropped 6 bases and J dropped 6; count of bases not matched to a gene: 4. This CDR3 is CASSRTGLQPQHF. The CDR3 bases are TGTGCCAGCAGCCGGACAGGGCTTCAGCCCCAGCATTTT.

This clonotype has ten or more counts. The chain recombines TRBV20-1 with TRBJ2-7; tentative D call: TRBD1 (8 bases). Germline CDR1 reads DFQATT; CDR2 reads SNEGSKA (reference sequence). This CDR3 has 15 amino acids. V dropped 3 bases and J dropped 4 bases, with 19 bases sitting between them. The DNA of the CDR3 is TGCAGTGCTAGCGACAGGGGAGGGCTGGATTACGAGCAGTACTTC. This gives the protein CSASDRGGLDYEQYF.

This clonotype was detected many times. This rearrangement joins TRBV2 to TRBJ2-7, with TRBD1 identical over 7 bases. The V segment lost 6 bases and the J segment 6 bases; nucleotides outside the gene matches: 5. Germline V gene data show CDR1 as SNHLY and CDR2 as FYNNEI. The CDR3 runs 12 residues. CDR3 sequence reads: CASRETGSEQYF. The CDR3 DNA reads as TGTGCCAGCAGAGAGACAGGGTCCGAGCAGTACTTC.

Remarks on this clonotype: This may come from a read error, since a much larger clone is one base off. CDR3 residues: CASSYVSTDTQYF. CDR3 sequence (DNA): TGTGCCAGCAGTTATGTTAGCACAGATACGCAGTATTTT. The V gene is TRBV11-2, the J gene TRBJ2-3; D is ambiguous. The germline CDR1 and CDR2 sequences are SGHAT and FQNNGV. Trimming pared 6 bases from V and 0 bases from J, leaving 7 bases between. CDR3 length equals 13 residues.

A few counts support this clonotype. V usage is TRBV19 and J usage is TRBJ1-1; D uncertain. Germline CDR1 reads LNHDA; CDR2 reads SQIVND (reference sequence). Trimming removed 3 bases at V and 5 bases at J, with 10 bases between. The CDR3 is 13 amino acids. CDR3 nucleotide sequence: TGTGCCAGTAGTATCGAACGCGCGACTGAAGCTTTCTTT. This gives the protein CASSIERATEAFF.

This clonotype was picked up many times. The rearrangement uses TRBV6-1 and TRBJ1-2, with D uncertain. The CDR3 runs 12 residues. Germline V gene sequence: CDR1 MNHNS, CDR2 SASEGT. The V and J ends lost 8 bases and 4 bases respectively, with 11 bases between them. The CDR3 loop reads CASAPLGYGYTF. The DNA for the CDR3 is TGTGCCAGCGCCCCCTTGGGCTATGGCTACACCTTC.

This clonotype has ten or more counts. The chain joins TRBV27 to TRBJ1-1; D not resolved. The V gene lost 6 bases and the J gene lost 1 base, with 18 bases spanning the gap. This CDR3 contains 16 residues. Germline CDR1 reads MNHEY; CDR2 reads SMNVEV (reference sequence). The CDR3 protein is CASSVYPSGQNTEAFF. The CDR3 nucleotides are TGTGCCAGCAGCGTTTACCCGTCCGGCCAGAACACTGAAGCTTTCTTT.

A few counts support this clonotype. CDR3 sequence reads: CSATPSGPLQETQYF. The CDR3 DNA sequence: TGCAGTGCTACACCTAGCGGCCCTTTACAAGAGACCCAGTACTTC. The genes are TRBV20-1 and TRBJ2-5; 7 positions match TRBD2. Per germline, CDR1 DFQATT and CDR2 SNEGSKA (reference sequence). J lost 2 bases, V lost 4 bases, and 10 bases had no gene match. The CDR3 loop spans 15 amino acids.

V usage is TRBV9 and J usage is TRBJ2-1, with D possibly being TRBD1 or TRBD2 (7 bases each). In germline, CDR1 is SGDLS, CDR2 YYNGEE. V gave up 4 bases and J gave up 8 bases, with 19 bases separating them. This CDR3 region has 15 residues. The CDR3 DNA reads TGTGCCAGCAGCCGGCGGGGGACAGCCCTCCATGAGCAGTTCTTC. It codes for CASSRRGTALHEQFF. The entire variable domain, with the rest obtained from reference TRBV9 and TRBJ2-1, is as follows: DSGVTQTPKHLITATGQRVTLRCSPRSGDLSVYWYQQSLDQGLQFLIQYYNGEERAKGNILERFSAQQFPDLHSELNLSSLELGDSALYFCASSRRGTALHEQFFGPGTRLTVL.

The chain links TRBV6-5 to TRBJ2-7; 8 nucleotides agree with TRBD1. This CDR3 is 14 amino acids long. J was trimmed by 5 bases and V by 0 bases; bases with no gene match: 3. In germline, CDR1 is MNHEY, CDR2 SVGAGI. CDR3 protein: CASSYSQGAHEQYF. The CDR3, as DNA: TGTGCCAGCAGTTACTCCCAGGGGGCCCACGAGCAGTACTTC.

This clonotype was seen a few times. The chain has TRBV5-1 and TRBJ2-5; 7 nucleotides line up with TRBD1. V shed 4 bases, J shed 1 base, and the junction held 4 bases outside the gene matches. Germline lookup yields CDR1 SGHRS and CDR2 YFSETQ. The CDR3 runs 14 residues. CDR3 nucleotides: TGCGCCAGCAGCCGGGACAGAAGCCAAGAGACCCAGTACTTC. Translation gives CASSRDRSQETQYF.

This clonotype was observed at least ten times. The rearrangement uses TRBV29-1 and TRBJ2-5, with TRBD1 identical over 11 bases. Germline-derived CDR1 and CDR2 are SQVTM and ANQGSEA. V trimming: 6 bases; J trimming: 4 bases; junction bases outside the gene matches: 7. This CDR3 contains 14 residues. The CDR3 coding sequence is TGCAGCGTATGGGGGACAGGGGGGACAGAGACCCAGTACTTC. It encodes CSVWGTGGTETQYF.

This clonotype appeared many times. The CDR3 loop is CASSPAGTFTYEQYF. The CDR3 DNA follows: TGTGCCAGCAGCCCAGCCGGGACGTTTACCTACGAGCAGTACTTC. The chain employs TRBV11-3 and TRBJ2-7; either TRBD1 or TRBD2 may supply D (5 bases each). Trimming took off 5 bases at V and 2 bases at J, with 16 bases between the two ends. From germline, CDR1 is SGHNT and CDR2 YENEEA. The CDR3 extends over 15 amino acids.

This clonotype was picked up many times. The chain combines TRBV13 with TRBJ2-7; D is possibly TRBD1 (5 bases). Trimming shortened V by 2 bases and J by 6 bases, and 11 bases separated the two germline ends. Germline CDR1 PRHDT, CDR2 FYEKMQ (reference sequence). The length of the CDR3 is 13 residues. This CDR3 reads CASSLQGVPEQYF. In nucleotides, the CDR3 is TGTGCCAGCAGCTTACAAGGGGTCCCCGAGCAGTACTTC.